These 29 T cell receptor beta chains share one sample of origin, sequenced in a study of blood T cell repertoires in COVID-19. The table came from immunoSEQ multiplex PCR; TCRdb's copy has only in-frame clones and leaves some out. The sample contains approximately 500,000 clones, 88% of which appear only once. The sample taken for sequencing was PBMCs or T cells enriched from blood (not recorded which). The receptors stem from a woman aged 40 to 49 who had recovered from COVID-19.

This rearrangement joins TRBV6-5 to TRBJ2-7; 7 bases line up with TRBD1. J gave up 3 bases and V 5 bases, and 7 bases lay outside the gene matches. The CDR3 consists of 14 residues. Germline CDR1 and CDR2: MNHEY and SVGAGI. The CDR3 here is CASSQGVLVYEQYF. In DNA form, the CDR3 reads TGTGCCAGCAGTCAGGGGGTATTAGTCTACGAGCAGTACTTC.

The chain is built from TRBV6-5 and TRBJ2-7; 8 nucleotides agree with TRBD2. The germline CDR1 and CDR2 sequences are MNHEY and SVGAGI. With V trimmed by 4 bases and J by 6 bases, 14 bases remained unmatched. This CDR3 contains 16 residues. For the CDR3, the DNA is TGTGCCAGCAGTTTAGAACTAAGGACTAGCTTTGCCGAGCAGTACTTC. Translated: CASSLELRTSFAEQYF.

The chain links TRBV23-1 to TRBJ1-6, with TRBD1 matching 7 bases. TRBV23-1 is an open reading frame whose function is uncertain. V shed 3 bases and J 7 bases; nucleotides not matched to a gene: 9. The CDR3 runs to 16 residues. The DNA for the CDR3 is TGCGCCAGCAGTCACTCGGACAGGATCGGGAATTCACCCCTCCACTTT. Its translation: CASSHSDRIGNSPLHF.

The chain joins TRBV5-6 to TRBJ1-2; unclear D gene. Trimming shortened V by 6 bases and J by 5 bases, and 17 bases separated the two germline ends. CDR3 length equals 14 residues. Germline CDR1 and CDR2: SGHDT and YYEEEE. CDR3 amino acids: CASTESGREYGYTF. CDR3 DNA sequence: TGTGCCAGCACCGAAAGCGGAAGGGAGTATGGCTACACCTTC.

J is TRBJ1-2 and V is TRBV4-3; TRBD1 matches at 9 bases. Trimming cost V 0 bases and J 8 bases; bases outside gene matches: 10. Germline V lookup: CDR1 LGHNA, CDR2 YSLEER. CDR3 length: 16 residues. As DNA, the CDR3 is TGCGCCAGCAGCCAAGATGGTAACAGGGGGCTTGGAGGCTACACCTTC. Protein product: CASSQDGNRGLGGYTF.

This clone was seen once. This chain connects TRBV7-2 to TRBJ2-3; TRBD2 matches at 7 bases. After removal of 1 base from V and 0 bases from J, the junction contained 4 bases not matched to a gene. Germline CDR1 is SGHTA and CDR2 is FQGNSA. This CDR3 has 16 residues. Here the CDR3 reads CASSLGLATSTDTQYF. CDR3 nucleotides: TGTGCCAGCAGCTTAGGACTAGCAACTAGCACAGATACGCAGTATTTT.

V usage is TRBV15 and J usage is TRBJ1-5; no reliable D call. V was cut by 3 bases and J by 7 bases, with 19 bases left in between. The germline V gene encodes CDR1 LNHNV and CDR2 YYDKDF (reference sequence). The CDR3 length is 16 residues. CDR3 nucleotides: TGTGCCACCAGCAGGGATCCCCTTTATGGAGTCCAGCCCCAGCATTTT. Protein product: CATSRDPLYGVQPQHF.

The gene calls are TRBV19 and TRBJ1-5; 7 bases agree with TRBD1. The CDR3 spans 15 residues. Trimming at V came to 6 bases and at J to 7 bases, leaving 12 bases not matched to a gene. The germline gives CDR1 LNHDA, CDR2 SQIVND (reference sequence). CDR3 nucleotide sequence: TGTGCCAGTAGGACAGCCAGGGGGACTGGACAGCCCCAGCATTTT. Amino acid sequence: CASRTARGTGQPQHF.

The gene calls are TRBV19 and TRBJ2-1, with TRBD1 as a possible D gene (5 bases). The CDR3 is 14 residues long. Deletions cut 4 bases from V and 8 bases from J, with 15 bases between. Germline CDR1 reads LNHDA; CDR2 reads SQIVND (reference sequence). Written as DNA, the CDR3 is TGTGCCAGTAGTAGAAAGGACCCCAGGGATGAGCAGTTCTTC. Translated, it gives CASSRKDPRDEQFF.

The V and J genes are TRBV5-4 and TRBJ2-5; 7 nucleotides agree with TRBD2. The CDR3 length is 15 residues. Germline V gene sequence: CDR1 SGHNT, CDR2 YYREEE (reference sequence). The junction had 2 bases not matched to a gene; V was cut back by 0 bases and J by 0 bases. The CDR3: CASSLGLADQETQYF. The CDR3, as DNA: TGTGCCAGCAGCTTGGGCCTAGCGGACCAAGAGACCCAGTACTTC.

The J gene is TRBJ2-3, the V gene TRBV9; 8 nucleotides match TRBD1. Germline CDR1 SGDLS, CDR2 YYNGEE. V was clipped by 2 bases and J by 4 bases; unmatched bases: 6. The CDR3 sequence is 15 residues long. CDR3 residues: CASSVDKDRADTQYF. The CDR3 DNA reads as TGTGCCAGCAGCGTCGACAAGGACAGGGCAGATACGCAGTATTTT.

This chain joins TRBV11-2 and TRBJ1-1, with a weak D call TRBD1 (6 bases). The germline V gene encodes CDR1 SGHAT and CDR2 FQNNGV. The CDR3 sequence is 14 residues long. The V and J ends lost 1 base and 7 bases respectively, with 13 bases between them. CDR3 nucleotide sequence: TGTGCCAGCAGCTTAGTTCGAGGGGGGGGTGAAGCTTTCTTT. Its protein product is CASSLVRGGGEAFF.

J is TRBJ2-3 and V is TRBV5-1, with 10 bases lining up with TRBD2. This CDR3 has 16 amino acids. CDR1 and CDR2 from the germline V gene are SGHRS and YFSETQ. The trim removed 0 bases at V and 2 bases at J, leaving 3 bases unmatched. CDR3 sequence: CASSLGSGRNTDTQYF. In DNA form, the CDR3 reads TGCGCCAGCAGCTTGGGTAGCGGGAGGAACACAGATACGCAGTATTTT.

This chain links TRBV5-5 with TRBJ1-2; D gene unclear. This CDR3 has 13 residues. V shed 2 bases and J shed 3 bases, with 8 bases lying between them. The germline CDR1 and CDR2 sequences are SGHKS and YYEKEE (reference sequence). The CDR3 region has the DNA TGTGCCAGCAGCTTCTTTGAGGACTATGGCTACACCTTC. It yields the protein CASSFFEDYGYTF.

The chain has TRBV27 and TRBJ2-5; D unclear. Germline lookup yields CDR1 MNHEY and CDR2 SMNVEV (reference sequence). Trimming stripped 8 bases from V and 1 base from J, with 14 bases between. The CDR3 spans 14 residues. CDR3 region: CASSNSAIQETQYF. Written as DNA, the CDR3 is TGTGCCAGCTCTAATAGTGCCATCCAAGAGACCCAGTACTTC.

The gene calls are TRBV6-5 and TRBJ2-3, with D possibly matching TRBD2 (6 bases). V was cut by 4 bases and J by 2 bases, with 10 bases left in between. The germline V gene encodes CDR1 MNHEY and CDR2 SVGAGI. The CDR3 consists of 14 residues. The CDR3 spells CASSSWGVTDTQYF. In DNA, the CDR3 is TGTGCCAGCAGTTCCTGGGGGGTCACAGATACGCAGTATTTT.

The chain is built from TRBV11-3 and TRBJ2-2, with 9 bases matching TRBD1. The CDR3 has 16 amino acids. The germline CDR1 and CDR2 sequences are SGHNT and YENEEA. With V trimmed by 5 bases and J by 7 bases, 11 bases remained unmatched. The CDR3 sequence is CASSGNRDRAHGELFF. CDR3 DNA: TGTGCCAGCAGCGGAAACCGGGACAGGGCTCACGGGGAGCTGTTTTTT.

The chain joins TRBV4-3 to TRBJ2-5; the match to TRBD1 covers 8 bases. Germline loops: CDR1 LGHNA, CDR2 YSLEER. Trimming at V came to 1 base and at J to 3 bases, leaving 1 base not matched to a gene. This CDR3 contains 14 residues. DNA of the CDR3: TGCGCCAGCAGCCAAGGGACAGGGAAAGAGACCCAGTACTTC. This codes for CASSQGTGKETQYF.

The J gene is TRBJ1-4, the V gene TRBV7-9, with TRBD1 as a possible D gene (5 bases). Germline loops: CDR1 SEHNR, CDR2 FQNEAQ (reference sequence). Trimming took off 8 bases at V and 7 bases at J, with 17 bases between the two ends. This CDR3 region has 14 residues. The CDR3 reads CASRPSGSVEKLFF. The CDR3 bases are TGTGCCAGCCGCCCATCAGGGTCCGTTGAAAAACTGTTTTTT.

The rearrangement links TRBV2 to TRBJ1-4, with TRBD1 matching over 8 bases. CDR3 length equals 14 residues. The germline V gene encodes CDR1 SNHLY and CDR2 FYNNEI. With V trimmed by 3 bases and J by 8 bases, 5 bases remained unmatched. The CDR3 loop is CASSDGTGWEKLFF. The DNA for the CDR3 is TGTGCCAGCAGTGACGGGACAGGATGGGAAAAACTGTTTTTT.

The V and J genes are TRBV4-1 and TRBJ2-7; a weak D match, TRBD2 (5 bases). CDR1 is MGHRA and CDR2 is YSYEKL in the germline V gene. The CDR3 loop spans 15 amino acids. V lost 1 base, J lost 5 bases, and 15 bases lay in between. The CDR3 nucleotides read TGCGCCAGCAGCCAAGTGGGTTCTAGCACCGACGAGCAGTACTTC. Encoded protein: CASSQVGSSTDEQYF.

The V and J genes are TRBV7-2 and TRBJ1-1, with a possible D match to TRBD1 (6 bases). The CDR3 contains 14 residues. The V gene lost 3 bases and the J gene lost 1 base, with 9 bases spanning the gap. The germline V gene has CDR1 SGHTA and CDR2 FQGNSA. CDR3 protein: CASSFDRRNTEAFF. The CDR3 DNA sequence: TGTGCCAGCAGCTTCGACAGGAGGAACACTGAAGCTTTCTTT.

The rearrangement joins TRBV4-1 to TRBJ1-4, with 8 bases aligning to TRBD1. The CDR3 has 15 amino acids. V trimming: 3 bases; J trimming: 7 bases; junction bases outside the gene matches: 7. Germline V gene data show CDR1 as MGHRA and CDR2 as YSYEKL. As DNA, the CDR3 is TGCGCCAGCAGCCAGCAGGACAGGGATCGTGAAAAACTGTTTTTT. Encoded protein: CASSQQDRDREKLFF.

This clone came up once. The chain employs TRBV7-8 and TRBJ2-7; 9 bases map to TRBD1. The length of the CDR3 is 16 residues. Losses at the gene ends were 0 bases for V and 0 bases for J; bases not matched to a gene: 3. Germline V gene data show CDR1 as SGHVS and CDR2 as FQNEAQ. DNA of the CDR3: TGTGCCAGCAGCTTAGCTCCACAGGGGGCCTCCTACGAGCAGTACTTC. This gives the protein CASSLAPQGASYEQYF.

This clone was detected only once. The chain employs TRBV5-8 and TRBJ1-5, with TRBD1 matching 9 bases. The CDR3 is made up of 15 amino acids. CDR1 is SGHTS and CDR2 is YDEGEE in the germline V gene. Trimming took 1 base from V and 7 from J; bases not matched to a gene: 6. The CDR3 DNA is TGTGCCAGCAGCTTGACAGGGGGCGCGGAGCAGCCCCAGCATTTT. As protein: CASSLTGGAEQPQHF.

V is TRBV25-1 and J is TRBJ2-5, with 8 bases identical to TRBD1. The CDR3 contains 15 residues. Germline V gene lookup returns CDR1 MGHDK and CDR2 SYGVNS. V dropped 3 bases and J dropped 5; count of bases not matched to a gene: 8. The CDR3: CASSDAGGIGETQYF. The CDR3 DNA reads TGTGCCAGCAGTGACGCAGGGGGCATAGGGGAGACCCAGTACTTC.

The chain couples TRBV18 to TRBJ1-2; TRBD1 matches at 7 bases. V lost 1 base and J lost 5; bases outside the gene matches: 13. The CDR3 loop spans 17 amino acids. In germline, CDR1 is KGHSH, CDR2 LQKENI. The CDR3 region is CASSPQSSGQVRYGYTF. The CDR3 DNA follows: TGTGCCAGCTCACCACAATCCAGCGGACAGGTTCGGTATGGCTACACCTTC. Variable domain in full (rest from reference TRBV18 and TRBJ1-2): NAGVMQNPRHLVRRRGQEARLRCSPMKGHSHVYWYRQLPEEGLKFMVYLQKENIIDESGMPKERFSAEFPKEGPSILRIQQVVRGDSAAYFCASSPQSSGQVRYGYTFGSGTRLTVV.

The chain links TRBV5-1 to TRBJ1-2, with 8 bases matching TRBD1. V trimming: 4 bases; J trimming: 4 bases; junction bases outside the gene matches: 6. The germline CDR1 and CDR2 sequences are SGHRS and YFSETQ. CDR3 length: 14 amino acids. The CDR3 sequence is CASSPQGAGYGYTF. The CDR3 DNA sequence: TGCGCCAGCAGCCCCCAGGGGGCTGGCTATGGCTACACCTTC.

This chain uses TRBV7-6 with TRBJ2-1; TRBD1 agrees at 9 bases. The V gene end was trimmed by 4 bases and the J gene end by 5 bases; junction bases not matched to a gene: 6. Germline V gene sequence: CDR1 SGHVS, CDR2 FNYEAQ. CDR3 length: 15 residues. CDR3 sequence reads: CASSYLGDRDNEQFF. CDR3 DNA sequence: TGTGCCAGCAGCTACCTTGGGGACAGGGACAATGAGCAGTTCTTC. The full variable domain, rest sourced from reference TRBV7-6 and TRBJ2-1, is GAGVSQSPRYKVTKRGQDVALRCDPISGHVSLYWYRQALGQGPEFLTYFNYEAQQDKSGLPNDRFSAERPEGSISTLTIQRTEQRDSAMYRCASSYLGDRDNEQFFGPGTRLTVL.